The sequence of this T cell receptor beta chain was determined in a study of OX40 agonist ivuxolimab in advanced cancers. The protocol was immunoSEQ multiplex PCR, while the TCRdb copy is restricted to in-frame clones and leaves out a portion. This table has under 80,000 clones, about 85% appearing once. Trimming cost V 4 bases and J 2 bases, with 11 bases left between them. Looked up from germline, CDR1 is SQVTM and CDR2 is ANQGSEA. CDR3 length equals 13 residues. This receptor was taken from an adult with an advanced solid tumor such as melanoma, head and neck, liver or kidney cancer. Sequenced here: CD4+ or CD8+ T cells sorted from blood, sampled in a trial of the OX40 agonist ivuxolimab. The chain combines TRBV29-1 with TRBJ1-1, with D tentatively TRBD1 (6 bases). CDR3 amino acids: CSVVRTVNTEAFF. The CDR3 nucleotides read TGCAGCGTTGTAAGGACAGTTAACACTGAAGCTTTCTTT.